The text below deals with one T cell receptor (beta chain). At one of its ends the junction is not consistent with the germline gene, which may arise from a read error. MiXCR was run by TCRdb on the reads, yielding one entry per CDR3 protein. In the table there are around 530,000 distinct CDR3 sequences, approximately 16% of which are singletons. This sample stems from a study of T cell repertoires in cytomegalovirus infection. CDR1 KGHSH and CDR2 LQKENI come from the germline V gene. The CDR3 covers 15 residues. Source material: CD8+ T cells from PBMCs. The chain has TRBV18 and TRBJ2-7; 7 bases line up with TRBD2. This clonotype originated in a human donor in good health (CMV status not recorded). Some clones in this sample may be carry-over from other donors' samples. CDR3 in amino acids: CATSPSEAGTYEQYF. CDR3 in DNA: TGTGCCACCTCACCCTCTGAAGCGGGAACTTACGAGCAGTACTTC.